The 31 T cell receptor delta chains below were found in one sample sequenced in a study of human gamma delta and Vdelta1 T cells. TCRdb applied CATT to the PCR reads for clone calling. The sample contains over 5,500 delta-chain clones, around 9% of which appear only once. Sequencing used naive CD27+ Vdelta1 gamma-delta T cells from blood. These receptors were obtained from a human donor in good health.

Of note for this clone: A read error likely explains this, since a far larger clone differs by one base. The rearrangement uses TRDV1 and TRDJ1, with 10 bases lining up with TRDD3. J was trimmed by 3 bases and V by 3 bases; bases with no gene match: 13. The germline CDR1 and CDR2 sequences are TSWWSYY and QGS. This CDR3 has 18 amino acids. The CDR3 loop reads CALGDPSTGGSYADKLIF. DNA for the CDR3: TGTGCTCTTGGGGACCCGAGTACTGGGGGATCGTACGCCGATAAACTCATCTTT.

Regarding this clone: The sample has other DNA sequences that encode this CDR3 too. The genes are TRDV1 and TRDJ1; no clear D gene. Trimming removed 4 bases at V and 0 bases at J, with 21 bases between. Germline V gene data show CDR1 as TSWWSYY and CDR2 as QGS. The length of the CDR3 is 18 residues. The CDR3 DNA sequence: TGTGCTCTTGGGGCCCGCTCTGGTGGATCTCGGTACACCGATAAACTCATCTTT. This sequence encodes CALGARSGGSRYTDKLIF.

This clone was seen a few times. This may arise from a read error, as a much more abundant clone is one base away. V gene TRDV1 combines with J gene TRDJ1, with TRDD3 matching over 7 bases. Germline loops: CDR1 TSWWSYY, CDR2 QGS. Germline trimming cut 7 bases from V and 0 bases from J; bases unmatched to any gene: 23. This CDR3 has 20 amino acids. CDR3 loop: CALEVAPFRGTGAYTDKLIF. The CDR3 DNA reads as TGTGCTCTTGAGGTCGCACCTTTCAGGGGGACTGGGGCCTACACCGATAAACTCATCTTT.

Comment on this clone: A far more abundant clone sits one base away, making this likely a read error. This sequence joins TRDV1 and TRDJ1; 12 nucleotides match TRDD3. The CDR3 sequence is 25 residues long. CDR1 is TSWWSYY and CDR2 is QGS in the germline V gene. CDR3 loop: CALATSLTGGYNPQRKHSYTDKPIF. The CDR3 DNA sequence: TGTGCTCTAGCGACTTCCCTTACTGGGGGATACAACCCACAAAGGAAACACTCCTACACCGATAAACCCATCTTT.

This clone was counted between two and nine times. A far more abundant clone sits one base away, making this likely a read error. The V call is TRDV1, the J call TRDJ1, with TRDD3 as a possible D gene (6 bases). CDR1 is TSWWSYY, CDR2 QGS, per germline. Trimming removed 8 bases from V and 8 bases from J, with 51 bases in between. This CDR3 contains 24 residues. Here the CDR3 reads CALRPFPLPTRLQWGGDTSDKLIF. CDR3 coding DNA: TGTGCTCTTCGCCCTTTTCCACTACCAACTAGGCTGCAATGGGGGGGAGATACTTCAGACAAACTCATCTTT.

Turning to this clone: A much bigger clone sits one base away, suggesting this may be a read error. In the same sample, other DNA sequences code for this CDR3. This chain connects TRDV1 to TRDJ1; 10 nucleotides line up with TRDD3. This CDR3 comprises 23 residues. The germline V gene has CDR1 TSWWSYY and CDR2 QGS. V lost 4 bases, J lost 3 bases, and 29 bases stayed unmatched. The CDR3 bases are TGTGCTCTTGGGGCGAAATGGGGTCCTTCCGCCCGTGGGGGATACCTGTCAGCCGATAAACTCATCTTT. Translated, it gives CALGAKWGPSARGGYLSADKLIF.

This clone was counted a few times. The chain employs TRDV1 and TRDJ1, with 10 nucleotides matching TRDD3. The germline V gene encodes CDR1 TSWWSYY and CDR2 QGS. The CDR3 covers 20 residues. V was pared by 2 bases and J by 7 bases, with 22 bases of the junction left unmatched. Here the CDR3 DNA reads TGTGCTCTTGGGGAAGCCTTGCGCATGCGGGGGATACGAGGATTGGTTAAACTCATCTTT. It translates to CALGEALRMRGIRGLVKLIF.

Regarding this clone: This may come from a read error, since a much larger clone is one base off. The sample holds other DNA sequences that translate to the same CDR3. V usage is TRDV1 and J usage is TRDJ1; D gene uncertain. Trimming took 0 bases from V and 2 from J, leaving 31 bases between them. The CDR3 runs 22 residues. CDR1 TSWWSYY and CDR2 QGS come from the germline V gene. In DNA form, the CDR3 reads TGTGCTCTTGGGGAACTTCGAGGACTTGCATCTACAAGAAGTAGAGGAACCGATAAACTCATCTTT. Translation: CALGELRGLASTRSRGTDKLIF.

Of note for this clone: A much larger clonotype is one base distant, so this may be a read error. Other nucleotide sequences in the sample specify the same CDR3. This rearrangement joins TRDV1 to TRDJ1; 12 nucleotides align to TRDD3. The V gene's germline CDR1 is TSWWSYY and CDR2 QGS. J gave up 8 bases and V 1 base, and 29 bases lay outside the gene matches. The CDR3 is 23 amino acids. This CDR3 reads CALGERLPPSPGWGIRSMGKLIF. In nucleotides, the CDR3 is TGTGCTCTTGGGGAACGCCTTCCCCCGTCCCCGGGCTGGGGGATACGCTCAATGGGGAAACTCATCTTT.

Only a few counts were recorded for this clone. The translation of this DNA and the TCRdb protein of a much larger clone differ at residue 10, probably owing to a read error; the protein shown here is translated from the DNA. The chain employs TRDV1 and TRDJ1; TRDD3 might be the D (6 bases). The V and J ends lost 0 bases and 3 bases respectively, with 23 bases between them. There are 19 residues in the CDR3. CDR1 and CDR2 from the germline V gene are TSWWSYY and QGS. The CDR3 nucleotides read TGTGCTCTTGGGGAACTCTCCCTCAGTGAGGGGATGAGGCCCGATAAACTCATCTTT. This translates into CALGELSLSEGMRPDKLIF.

As to this clone: A far larger clone is a single base away, which makes a read error likely. The V gene is TRDV1, the J gene TRDJ1, with TRDD2 matching 9 bases. Germline values: CDR1 TSWWSYY, CDR2 QGS. The CDR3 has 21 residues. CDR3 region: CARGERTFLHGGLKDTDKLIF. The CDR3 nucleotides read TGTGCTCGTGGGGAACGAACCTTCCTACATGGGGGACTAAAAGACACCGATAAACTCATCTTT.

This clone was counted a few times. The TCRdb record carries a much larger clone's protein, which differs from this DNA's translation at residue 8; a read error is the likely cause, and the protein listed here is the DNA translation. This rearrangement joins TRDV1 to TRDJ1; weak D call: TRDD3 (5 bases). Trimming removed 4 bases from V and 0 bases from J, with 18 bases in between. The CDR3 consists of 17 residues. In germline, CDR1 is TSWWSYY, CDR2 QGS. The CDR3 sequence: CALGGWPIRRHTDKLIF. DNA for the CDR3: TGTGCTCTTGGGGGATGGCCCATACGTCGACACACCGATAAACTCATCTTT.

This clone was observed a handful of times. Other DNA sequences of this sample code for an identical CDR3. This chain joins TRDV1 and TRDJ1, with a weak D call TRDD3 (5 bases). V was cut by 3 bases and J by 1 base, with 21 bases left in between. This CDR3 is 18 amino acids long. CDR1 TSWWSYY and CDR2 QGS come from the germline V gene. In DNA form, the CDR3 reads TGTGCTCTTGGGGATCGCCGGACTTGGGGCTCCTCCACCGATAAACTCATCTTT. Translating it yields CALGDRRTWGSSTDKLIF.

V is TRDV1 and J is TRDJ1; 12 bases are a match to TRDD3. V was clipped by 2 bases and J by 0 bases; unmatched bases: 19. Germline CDR1 and CDR2: TSWWSYY and QGS. The length of the CDR3 is 22 residues. CDR3 DNA: TGTGCTCTTGGGGAAAAGGGGCGGACTGGGGGATACCTTACCCCTTACACCGATAAACTCATCTTT. Amino acids: CALGEKGRTGGYLTPYTDKLIF.

Note on this clone: This DNA's translation differs at residue 7 from TCRdb's protein, which comes from a much larger clone; a read error is likely, and the protein shown is translated from the DNA. This chain uses TRDV2 with TRDJ1; 10 bases agree with TRDD3. J lost 9 bases, V lost 9 bases, and 9 bases had no gene match. Germline V gives CDR1 GEAIGNYY, CDR2 EKD. The CDR3 consists of 12 residues. This CDR3 is CASTGGLIQLIF. The DNA of the CDR3 is TGTGCCAGTACTGGGGGATTGATCCAACTCATCTTT.

This clone ranks as medium-sized. The genes are TRDV1 and TRDJ1; TRDD3 matches at 10 bases. The junction had 6 bases not matched to a gene; V was cut back by 2 bases and J by 0 bases. Germline V gene sequence: CDR1 TSWWSYY, CDR2 QGS. There are 17 residues in the CDR3. CDR3: CALGEFRGIRYTDKLIF. The CDR3, as DNA: TGTGCTCTTGGGGAATTCCGGGGGATACGGTACACCGATAAACTCATCTTT.

In regard to this clone: A read error is likely here: a far larger clone is one base away. The gene calls are TRDV1 and TRDJ1; no reliable D call. V was cut by 3 bases and J by 0 bases, with 20 bases left in between. The CDR3 is 18 residues long. Germline V gives CDR1 TSWWSYY, CDR2 QGS. CDR3 in DNA: TGTGCTCTTGGGGAGCCTCCGCACCAGGTTCGGAACACCGATAAACTCATCTTT. As protein: CALGEPPHQVRNTDKLIF.

In the case of this clone: TCRdb has a much larger clone's protein, which differs at residue 10 from the translation of this DNA, likely because of a read error; what is shown is the protein translated from the DNA. This chain uses TRDV1 with TRDJ1; D ambiguous. The CDR3 totals 19 residues. The germline CDR1 and CDR2 sequences are TSWWSYY and QGS. V shed 0 bases and J shed 0 bases, with 20 bases lying between them. The CDR3 bases are TGTGCTCTTGGGGAACTAGGAGCGGGTACAGCTCGTTACACCGATAAACTCATCTTT. As protein: CALGELGAGTARYTDKLIF.

The chain couples TRDV1 to TRDJ1, with TRDD3 identical over 8 bases. CDR3 size: 22 residues. The ends lost 1 base at V and 1 base at J; junction bases unmatched: 23. CDR1 TSWWSYY and CDR2 QGS come from the germline V gene. The CDR3 region is CALGERSYWGPLKLKVTDKLIF. The CDR3 bases are TGTGCTCTTGGGGAACGGTCGTACTGGGGGCCCCTAAAGCTAAAGGTCACCGATAAACTCATCTTT.

This clone appeared a few times. Translating this DNA gives a protein that differs at residue 8 from the TCRdb one, which belongs to a much larger clone; a read error is likely, and the protein shown is this translation. V gene TRDV1 combines with J gene TRDJ1; a weak D match, TRDD3 (5 bases). This CDR3 has 18 amino acids. Germline CDR1 is TSWWSYY and CDR2 is QGS. With 4 bases removed from V and 3 bases from J, the gap between germline ends came to 24 bases. This CDR3 is CALGGRLCGGGRSDKLIF. The CDR3 nucleotides are TGTGCTCTTGGGGGACGCCTTTGCGGAGGGGGTAGGTCCGATAAACTCATCTTT.

On this clone itself: The protein TCRdb gives is from a much larger clone and does not agree with this DNA's translation at residue 8, likely a read error; the protein shown here comes from the DNA. The chain carries TRDV1 and TRDJ1; D not resolved. The CDR3 loop spans 12 amino acids. V lost 6 bases to trimming and J lost 8 bases, with 13 bases between them. CDR1 TSWWSYY and CDR2 QGS come from the germline V gene. CDR3: CALGSPIQKLIF. The CDR3 DNA reads TGTGCTCTTGGTAGTCCGATTCAAAAACTCATCTTT.

This clone was picked up a small number of times. A far larger clone is one base from this, pointing to a likely read error. Other DNA sequences from this sample encode an identical CDR3 as well. V and J are TRDV1 and TRDJ1, with 13 nucleotides matching TRDD3. The CDR3 totals 21 residues. Germline V gives CDR1 TSWWSYY, CDR2 QGS. J lost 3 bases, V lost 3 bases, and 19 bases had no gene match. This CDR3 is CALGEAHSGYWGIRSPDKLIF. In DNA, the CDR3 is TGTGCTCTTGGGGAGGCTCATTCGGGGTACTGGGGGATACGAAGTCCCGATAAACTCATCTTT.

This clone has a handful of counts. Since a far larger clone is one base different, this is likely a read error. Additional DNA sequences in this sample encode the identical CDR3. The chain couples TRDV1 to TRDJ1; 12 nucleotides align to TRDD3. Germline CDR1 reads TSWWSYY; CDR2 reads QGS. This CDR3 spans 28 amino acids. Trimming took 4 bases from V and 0 from J; bases not matched to a gene: 39. The CDR3 DNA is TGTGCTCTTGGGGGACCTCTGCCTTCCTCCCGGTTGGGTACTGGGGGATACCTTACGTGGTCGTACACCGATAAACTCATCTTT. This codes for CALGGPLPSSRLGTGGYLTWSYTDKLIF.

This clone has just a few counts. It differs at one base from a far larger clone, so likely a read error. The genes are TRDV1 and TRDJ1; tentatively, D is TRDD3 (6 bases). The CDR3 runs to 22 residues. The germline V and J ends were trimmed by 3 bases and 10 bases, with 42 bases remaining between them. CDR1 and CDR2 from the germline V gene are TSWWSYY and QGS. This CDR3 reads CALGEGIFPIRKSIKSLGRLIF. The CDR3 DNA reads as TGTGCTCTTGGGGAGGGGATTTTCCCAATAAGAAAGTCAATCAAGAGTTTAGGTAGACTCATCTTT.

Concerning this clone: A far larger clone is one nucleotide away, so this likely arose from a read error. The sample carries other DNA sequences with the same CDR3. The chain couples TRDV1 to TRDJ1, with D possibly being TRDD3 (5 bases). Germline V lookup: CDR1 TSWWSYY, CDR2 QGS. This CDR3 has 20 residues. The V end lost 6 bases, the J end lost 0 bases, and 29 bases lay between the germline ends. The CDR3 reads CALGERTGGFTLSYTDKLIF. The CDR3 DNA reads TGTGCTCTTGGAGAAAGGACTGGTGGATTCACGTTGTCTTACACCGATAAACTCATCTTT.

A remark on this clone: Only one base separates this from a far larger clonotype, so it likely reflects a read error. The same CDR3 is also encoded by other DNA sequences in this sample. The chain links TRDV1 to TRDJ1; tentatively, D is TRDD3 (6 bases). Germline V gene data show CDR1 as TSWWSYY and CDR2 as QGS. The CDR3 is 21 amino acids. V gave up 5 bases and J gave up 7 bases, with 38 bases separating them. The CDR3 region is CALGSLSLFPARTGGYPKLIF. CDR3 coding DNA: TGTGCTCTTGGGTCCTTGAGCCTTTTTCCCGCCCGTACTGGAGGATACCCTAAACTCATCTTT.

In its sample, this clone was seen a few times. A far bigger clonotype differs at one base, so this is likely a read error. V usage is TRDV1 and J usage is TRDJ1; 13 bases fit TRDD3. This CDR3 is built from 22 residues. CDR1 TSWWSYY and CDR2 QGS come from the germline V gene. With V trimmed by 1 base and J by 10 bases, 27 bases remained unmatched. Written as DNA, the CDR3 is TGTGCTCTTGGGGAACGGCCCGCACGGCTTCCTAAATTTACTGGGGGATACGATCGACTCATCTTT. Residues: CALGERPARLPKFTGGYDRLIF.

The sample holds a few counts of this clone. The TCRdb protein, from a much larger clone, departs from this DNA's translation at residue 15, likely by read error; the protein shown derives from the DNA. The chain employs TRDV1 and TRDJ1; TRDD3 matches at 9 bases. Germline values: CDR1 TSWWSYY, CDR2 QGS. The CDR3 runs 19 residues. Trimming at V came to 2 bases and at J to 6 bases, leaving 19 bases not matched to a gene. The CDR3 nucleotides are TGTGCTCTTGGGGAAATAAGGGTGTGGGGGATAAATAGGACCAATAAACTCATCTTT. As protein: CALGEIRVWGINRTNKLIF.

This clone was detected only a few times. This chain uses TRDV1 with TRDJ1, with 13 bases fitting TRDD3. Germline trimming cut 2 bases from V and 0 bases from J; bases unmatched to any gene: 15. CDR1 and CDR2 from the germline V gene are TSWWSYY and QGS. The CDR3 loop spans 21 amino acids. The CDR3 is CALGERRSHWGIRVYTDKLIF. Here the CDR3 DNA reads TGTGCTCTTGGGGAAAGGCGATCCCACTGGGGGATACGGGTGTACACCGATAAACTCATCTTT.

This clone was seen a few times. This is likely an artifact of a read error, given a far larger clone one base away. V and J are TRDV1 and TRDJ1; no definite D call. V gave up 5 bases and J gave up 0 bases, with 13 bases separating them. The CDR3 has 15 amino acids. The germline CDR1 and CDR2 sequences are TSWWSYY and QGS. The CDR3 region has the DNA TGTGCTCTTGGGTCCAAGGGTCGGTACACCGATAAACTCATCTTT. Encoded protein: CALGSKGRYTDKLIF.

Points on this clone: Only one base separates this from a far larger clonotype, so it likely reflects a read error. Other DNA sequences in the same sample also yield this CDR3. This rearrangement joins TRDV1 to TRDJ1, with D perhaps being TRDD2 or TRDD3 (6 bases each). The length of the CDR3 is 17 residues. Germline CDR1 TSWWSYY, CDR2 QGS. Trimming took off 1 base at V and 7 bases at J, with 22 bases between the two ends. The CDR3 DNA follows: TGTGCTCTTGGGGAACCAGTCCTACGGCGGGATAGAGGTAAACTCATCTTT. It is translated as CALGEPVLRRDRGKLIF.